The 27 T cell receptor beta chains below were found in one sample sequenced in a study of blood T cell repertoires in COVID-19. Method: immunoSEQ multiplex PCR; TCRdb's copy keeps in-frame clones and lacks some. The top ten clones hold 8.4% of a sample with about 150,000 clones, 80% to 85% of them seen once. Source material: peripheral blood. The receptors shown here come from a woman aged 55-69 years with active or convalescent COVID-19.

J is TRBJ1-1 and V is TRBV11-2; D is undetermined. Per germline, CDR1 SGHAT and CDR2 FQNNGV. This CDR3 is 16 amino acids long. Deletions cut 1 base from V and 1 base from J, with 13 bases between. DNA of the CDR3: TGTGCCAGCAGCTTAGTAATCGGGTTGACGAACACTGAAGCTTTCTTT. As protein: CASSLVIGLTNTEAFF. Supplemented by reference TRBV11-2 and TRBJ1-1, the full variable domain reads EAGVAQSPRYKIIEKRQSVAFWCNPISGHATLYWYQQILGQGPKLLIQFQNNGVVDDSQLPKDRFSAERLKGVDSTLKIQPAKLEDSAVYLCASSLVIGLTNTEAFFGQGTRLTVV.

The chain joins TRBV29-1 to TRBJ2-2; 14 nucleotides align to TRBD2. CDR1 is SQVTM, CDR2 ANQGSEA, per germline. The CDR3 extends over 17 amino acids. V gave up 7 bases and J gave up 1 base; unmatched junction bases: 8. Here the CDR3 DNA reads TGCAGCGCAGTAGGGACTAGCGGGAGTAGGAACACCGGGGAGCTGTTTTTT. Its protein is CSAVGTSGSRNTGELFF.

The CDR3 coding sequence is TGTGCCAGTAGTACCACCGGACGACAGGGATGGGACTATGGCTACACCTTC. The encoded protein is CASSTTGRQGWDYGYTF. The V gene is TRBV19, the J gene TRBJ1-2, with 7 bases aligning to TRBD1. The CDR3 has 17 residues. CDR1 and CDR2 from the germline V gene are LNHDA and SQIVND (reference sequence). The V and J ends lost 4 bases and 3 bases, in that order; junction bases with no gene match: 14. Variable domain in full (rest from reference TRBV19 and TRBJ1-2): DGGITQSPKYLFRKEGQNVTLSCEQNLNHDAMYWYRQDPGQGLRLIYYSQIVNDFQKGDIAEGYSVSREKKESFPLTVTSAQKNPTAFYLCASSTTGRQGWDYGYTFGSGTRLTVV.

The chain employs TRBV11-1 and TRBJ2-7; 8 bases align to TRBD2. The CDR3 loop spans 14 amino acids. The V and J ends lost 5 bases and 6 bases, in that order; junction bases with no gene match: 9. Germline lookup yields CDR1 SGHAT and CDR2 FQDESV (reference sequence). DNA of the CDR3: TGTGCCAGCAGCCCCGGGAGGGCGGCTTCCGAGCAGTACTTC. Protein: CASSPGRAASEQYF.

In DNA, the CDR3 is TGCGCCAGCAGCCAATTAGCGGGAGGGCCATACGAGCAGTACTTC. It encodes CASSQLAGGPYEQYF. The V call is TRBV4-3, the J call TRBJ2-7; TRBD2 matches 11 bases. The germline gives CDR1 LGHNA, CDR2 YSLEER. The ends lost 2 bases at V and 4 bases at J; junction bases unmatched: 4. This CDR3 is 15 amino acids long.

The V call is TRBV6-5, the J call TRBJ2-7; maybe TRBD1 (5 bases). V shed 7 bases and J shed 3 bases, with 13 bases lying between them. The germline V gene has CDR1 MNHEY and CDR2 SVGAGI. CDR3 size: 13 residues. CDR3 sequence: CASKVRENYEQYF. Written as DNA, the CDR3 is TGTGCCAGCAAGGTCAGGGAAAACTACGAGCAGTACTTC.

The chain employs TRBV5-5 and TRBJ2-1, with TRBD2 matching over 12 bases. The germline gives CDR1 SGHKS, CDR2 YYEKEE (reference sequence). The CDR3 consists of 16 residues. The V segment lost 0 bases and the J segment 8 bases; nucleotides outside the gene matches: 6. CDR3 DNA: TGTGCCAGCAGCTTGGAGCTAGCGGGGGGGGAGGATGAGCAGTTCTTC. The encoded protein is CASSLELAGGEDEQFF.

The rearrangement uses TRBV11-2 and TRBJ2-1, with D perhaps TRBD2 (6 bases). Germline loops: CDR1 SGHAT, CDR2 FQNNGV. Trimming stripped 5 bases from V and 5 bases from J, with 19 bases between. The CDR3 contains 16 residues. CDR3 DNA sequence: TGTGCCAGCAGCCCTCTTTTAGCGGCCGGAAACAATGAGCAGTTCTTC. This encodes CASSPLLAAGNNEQFF.

The V and J genes are TRBV18 and TRBJ2-2; tentative D call: TRBD1 (5 bases). Germline CDR1 is KGHSH and CDR2 is LQKENI. The CDR3 runs to 16 residues. V shed 3 bases and J shed 0 bases, with 11 bases lying between them. CDR3 loop: CASSPQAGTNTGELFF. For the CDR3, the DNA is TGTGCCAGCTCACCCCAGGCAGGGACGAACACCGGGGAGCTGTTTTTT.

The chain links TRBV5-1 to TRBJ1-5; D gene unclear. CDR3 length: 14 residues. Germline assignment: CDR1 SGHRS and CDR2 YFSETQ. Trimming stripped 0 bases from V and 8 bases from J, with 12 bases between. The CDR3 is CASSLEGASEPQHF. The CDR3 DNA reads TGCGCCAGCAGCTTGGAGGGAGCCTCGGAGCCCCAGCATTTT.

J is TRBJ2-7 and V is TRBV27; 12 bases map to TRBD2. The trim removed 6 bases at V and 2 bases at J, leaving 5 bases unmatched. Germline CDR1 MNHEY, CDR2 SMNVEV (reference sequence). This CDR3 contains 15 residues. The CDR3 here is CASRRTSGETYEQYF. The DNA of the CDR3 is TGTGCCAGCAGACGGACTAGCGGGGAAACCTACGAGCAGTACTTC.

CDR3 loop: CASSIIAGSQETQYF. As DNA, the CDR3 is TGTGCCAGTAGTATAATTGCGGGGAGCCAAGAGACCCAGTACTTC. The chain employs TRBV19 and TRBJ2-5, with TRBD2 as a possible D gene (6 bases). The CDR3 length is 15 residues. V gave up 2 bases and J gave up 1 base, with 11 bases separating them. Germline loops: CDR1 LNHDA, CDR2 SQIVND (reference sequence).

The chain employs TRBV5-4 and TRBJ2-5; 11 bases match TRBD2. The CDR3 totals 16 residues. The J segment lost 4 bases and the V segment lost 5 bases, leaving 10 bases of the junction unmatched. Germline CDR1 reads SGHNT; CDR2 reads YYREEE (reference sequence). The chain's CDR3 is CASSLTSGNLGETQYF. The DNA of the CDR3 is TGTGCCAGCAGTTTGACTAGCGGGAACCTAGGAGAGACCCAGTACTTC.

The chain combines TRBV5-4 with TRBJ1-4; TRBD1 matches 9 bases. Germline CDR1 is SGHNT and CDR2 is YYREEE (reference sequence). J lost 6 bases, V lost 3 bases, and 3 bases had no gene match. This CDR3 region has 14 residues. The CDR3 spells CASSYRDRDEKLFF. CDR3 nucleotides: TGTGCCAGCAGCTACCGGGACAGGGATGAAAAACTGTTTTTT.

The V call is TRBV19, the J call TRBJ2-2; possible D gene TRBD1, 6 bases. From germline, CDR1 is LNHDA and CDR2 SQIVND (reference sequence). The V end lost 6 bases, the J end lost 5 bases, and 16 bases lay between the germline ends. The CDR3 has 15 residues. The chain's CDR3 is CASSTKGGATGELFF. The CDR3 coding sequence is TGTGCCAGTAGCACCAAAGGGGGAGCGACCGGGGAGCTGTTTTTT.

In DNA form, the CDR3 reads TGCGCCAGCAGTCTTAACCCATTTAGCGGGGGCACAGATACGCAGTATTTT. This gives the protein CASSLNPFSGGTDTQYF. The chain is built from TRBV4-3 and TRBJ2-3; TRBD2 matches at 8 bases. The trim removed 6 bases at V and 1 base at J, leaving 12 bases unmatched. The CDR3 loop spans 17 amino acids. The germline CDR1 and CDR2 sequences are LGHNA and YSLEER.

The rearrangement uses TRBV4-1 and TRBJ2-7; possibly TRBD1 for D (5 bases). V shed 4 bases and J shed 3 bases, with 10 bases lying between them. Germline V gene sequence: CDR1 MGHRA, CDR2 YSYEKL. The CDR3 runs 13 residues. The CDR3 bases are TGCGCCAGCAGCCTCAGAACAGGCTACGAGCAGTACTTC. Encoded protein: CASSLRTGYEQYF.

This chain connects TRBV2 to TRBJ2-2; D unresolved. This CDR3 spans 14 amino acids. Germline values: CDR1 SNHLY, CDR2 FYNNEI. The germline V and J ends were trimmed by 8 bases and 0 bases, with 10 bases remaining between them. The CDR3 spells CASGKTTNTGELFF. The DNA of the CDR3 is TGTGCCAGCGGTAAGACAACGAACACCGGGGAGCTGTTTTTT.

The CDR3: CASSPGRGQETQYF. The CDR3 coding sequence is TGTGCCAGCAGCCCCGGGAGGGGCCAAGAGACCCAGTACTTC. The chain recombines TRBV7-2 with TRBJ2-5; 8 nucleotides match TRBD2. Germline assignment: CDR1 SGHTA and CDR2 FQGNSA. The CDR3 has 14 amino acids. V was pared by 5 bases and J by 1 base, with 3 bases of the junction left unmatched.

The CDR3 region is CASSLGVRQGVPGANVLTF. The CDR3 DNA follows: TGTGCCAGCAGTTTAGGAGTGAGACAGGGGGTCCCTGGGGCCAACGTCCTGACTTTC. The chain links TRBV27 to TRBJ2-6, with TRBD1 matching over 9 bases. V shed 2 bases, J shed 2 bases, and the junction held 10 bases outside the gene matches. From germline, CDR1 is MNHEY and CDR2 SMNVEV (reference sequence). This CDR3 is built from 19 residues.

This chain connects TRBV19 to TRBJ1-5; D gene uncertain. This CDR3 comprises 14 residues. V shed 11 bases and J shed 5 bases, with 19 bases lying between them. Germline CDR1 is LNHDA and CDR2 is SQIVND (reference sequence). This CDR3 is CASKPQSGDQPQHF. The CDR3 nucleotides are TGTGCCTCCAAACCCCAGTCAGGCGATCAGCCCCAGCATTTT.

This clone appeared a single time. J is TRBJ2-2 and V is TRBV24-1; D is undetermined. Germline V gives CDR1 KGHDR, CDR2 SFDVKD. This CDR3 has 15 residues. Trimming pared 4 bases from V and 3 bases from J, leaving 11 bases between. The CDR3 DNA reads TGTGCCACCAGTGACCCCAGTTTTGACACCGGGGAGCTGTTTTTT. It translates to CATSDPSFDTGELFF.

J is TRBJ2-7 and V is TRBV15, with 8 bases matching TRBD1. The CDR3 consists of 15 residues. V trimming: 0 bases; J trimming: 2 bases; junction bases outside the gene matches: 3. CDR1 LNHNV and CDR2 YYDKDF come from the germline V gene (reference sequence). CDR3 in DNA: TGTGCCACCAGCAGAGATGACAGGGGAACCTACGAGCAGTACTTC. It yields the protein CATSRDDRGTYEQYF.

V gene TRBV27 combines with J gene TRBJ2-1, with 7 bases identical to TRBD2. In germline, CDR1 is MNHEY, CDR2 SMNVEV (reference sequence). The CDR3 totals 15 residues. With 0 bases clipped from V and 4 bases from J, the junction kept 3 bases outside the gene matches. The DNA for the CDR3 is TGTGCCAGCAGTTTATCTAGCGGGCTGTACAATGAGCAGTTCTTC. It translates to CASSLSSGLYNEQFF.

The J gene is TRBJ2-2, the V gene TRBV19; no firm D call. The germline gives CDR1 LNHDA, CDR2 SQIVND (reference sequence). Trimming took 2 bases from V and 1 from J, leaving 8 bases between them. This CDR3 is built from 15 residues. The CDR3 reads CASSITTENTGELFF. The CDR3 DNA follows: TGTGCCAGTAGTATAACCACAGAGAACACCGGGGAGCTGTTTTTT.

The CDR3 is CASSPKGSGGGIDTQYF. In DNA form, the CDR3 reads TGTGCCAGCAGCCCCAAGGGTAGCGGGGGGGGGATAGATACGCAGTATTTT. The chain is built from TRBV5-4 and TRBJ2-3, with TRBD2 identical over 11 bases. V gave up 4 bases and J gave up 5 bases; unmatched junction bases: 12. Germline CDR1 SGHNT, CDR2 YYREEE (reference sequence). The CDR3 length is 17 residues.

The chain uses TRBV28 and TRBJ1-6, with 7 bases that match TRBD1. The germline CDR1 and CDR2 sequences are MDHEN and SYDVKM. The CDR3 is 18 residues long. With 9 bases clipped from V and 7 bases from J, the junction kept 21 bases outside the gene matches. The CDR3, as DNA: TGTGCCAGGGGGGATGCAGGGGGAGAAATCCGGCGGAATTCACCCCTCCACTTT. Its translation: CARGDAGGEIRRNSPLHF. The variable domain in full, completed from reference TRBV28 and TRBJ1-6, reads DVKVTQSSRYLVKRTGEKVFLECVQDMDHENMFWYRQDPGLGLRLIYFSYDVKMKEKGDIPEGYSVSREKKERFSLILESASTNQTSMYLCARGDAGGEIRRNSPLHFGNGTRLTVT.